The sequence of this T cell receptor (beta chain) was determined in a study of T cells in women clearing cervical HPV infection (dated by TCRdb to the late 2010s). Notes on the research overall: The cases were 25 to 30 women with histologically confirmed HPV16-related CIN3 or worse, and 2 of these cases were invasive cancers. Five blinded duplicates per group were added as quality controls, so that roughly 60 samples were obtained: 50 or so participants and about 10 replicates. A median age of 34 years was observed in cases versus over 37 in controls, and no significant differences in baseline characteristics were found. The parent cohort enrolled roughly 9,400 women aged 18 or older in Guanacaste, Costa Rica, in 1993 to 1994 and followed the women for 6 to 7 years. Controls were 25 women whose single incident HPV16 infection cleared within 12 months without precancer or cancer developing. Since HLA typing was available for only a few women, HLA type could not be ruled out as a confounder. Blood from cases was collected at the visit at which the lesion was first identified, whereas blood from controls was collected once infection was no longer detected. For cases, the median interval between lesion detection and blood sampling was more than 130 days, with an interquartile range of roughly 90 to 200 days. Cases and controls were matched on age within five years and on year of sample collection. The exploratory proof-of-principle case-control study was nested within the Guanacaste HPV Natural History Study in Costa Rica and compared TCR repertoires across cervical HPV16 outcomes.

Every participant had a single incident cervical HPV16 infection, and women with prevalent HPV16 infections were excluded. Cervical HPV DNA was detected by MY09/MY11 PCR, and genotyping was performed by dot-blot hybridization. Around 16 mL of heparinized blood was centrifuged, after which the buffy coat was aliquoted, frozen at -30 degrees C, and then stored at -80 degrees C. QIAGEN kits were used to extract genomic DNA from buffy coat specimens. The immunoSEQ assay used multiplex PCR to amplify TCR beta CDR3 regions from an average of around 1.2 ug of genomic DNA per sample. To correct primer bias, the assay used a complete synthetic TCR repertoire to set an amplification baseline. The amplicons were sequenced using the Illumina platform. On the authors' methods: Sequences were error-corrected by clustering with frequency ratios and a modified nearest-neighbor algorithm, then analyzed in the immunoSEQ Analyzer with IMGT gene definitions. At each rarefaction depth, TCR richness and evenness were averaged over 20 rarefaction repeats, and samples with fewer sequences than the depth were excluded. V, D and J gene relative abundances were compared between groups with Wilcoxon rank sum tests, applying FDR correction. Blinded duplicates gave an intraclass correlation of around 96% for TCR richness and an average of around 83% across about 65 gene segments. TCRdb re-hosts the immuneACCESS table, in-frame sequences only. Its copies lack some clones; in the studies checked, an unresolved V gene accounts for under half of them, and the cause for the rest is not known. The V and J calls and clone size were taken over from that table, and D and trimming were inferred from the DNA. The sample's clone listing holds 25,000 to 35,000 clones. The ten largest clones add up to 4% to 5% of the sample.

Findings and caveats that apply to the study as a whole: Random forest classifiers that combined richness and V gene abundances separated cases from controls with an estimated AUC of around 0.84. T-cell numbers per sample were unknown, so richness differences could reflect varying T-cell content rather than repertoire biology. The cross-sectional design could not show whether the associations came before the infection or were a result of it, and neither effector/memory subsets nor HPV-specific T cells were isolated. TCR repertoire richness was significantly higher in CIN3+ cases than in controls across sequencing depths, while evenness did not differ.

In regard to this clone: Its binding antigen is unknown.

Sequenced sample: blood buffy coat. This TCR derives from a woman between 18 and 75 years old with a cervical HPV16 infection that either progressed to CIN3+ or cleared (not recorded which).

The CDR3 region reads CASSPGPGLKEYEQYF. The CDR3 DNA, read in part, is TGTGCCAGCTCACCCGGTCCGGGACTGAAGGAGTACGAG. In this chain, TRBV18 is recombined with TRBJ2-7; possibly the D gene is TRBD2, per 6 matching bases. With the read ending 3 residues before the CDR3 end, the germline J gene is used to fill in that end. There are 16 amino acids in the CDR3, from cysteine to phenylalanine inclusive. Of the CDR3's DNA, 39 bases were read; they are in frame from base 1. V is reduced by 3 bases and J by 4 bases, leaving a spacing of 19 bases between them. The germline V gene yields KGHSH for CDR1 and LQKENI for CDR2.